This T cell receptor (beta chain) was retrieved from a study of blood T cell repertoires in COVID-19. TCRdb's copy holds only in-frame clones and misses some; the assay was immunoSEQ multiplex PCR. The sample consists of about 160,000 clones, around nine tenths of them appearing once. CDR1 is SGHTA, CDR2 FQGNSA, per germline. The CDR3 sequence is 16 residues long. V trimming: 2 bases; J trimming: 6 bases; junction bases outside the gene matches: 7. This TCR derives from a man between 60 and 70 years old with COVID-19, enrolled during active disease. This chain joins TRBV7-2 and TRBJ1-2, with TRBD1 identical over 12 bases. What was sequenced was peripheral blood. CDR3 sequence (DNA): TGTGCCAGCAGCTTATTATTGGGACAGGGGGCTGATGGCTACACCTTC. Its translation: CASSLLLGQGADGYTF.